A single sample is the source of the 9 T cell receptor beta chains below, sequenced in a study of cytomegalovirus exposure and HLA in healthy donors. The study ran its PCR with 60 Vbeta and 13 Jbeta primers. The assay was immunoSEQ multiplex PCR, and TCRdb's table has in-frame clones only and misses some. The sample shows over 150,000 clones, 70% to 80% of them seen only once. Sequencing was carried out using PBMCs. These receptors originate from a man between 60 and 70 years old in good health and CMV-seronegative.

V usage is TRBV7-9 and J usage is TRBJ1-4, with TRBD1 matching over 11 bases. Germline lookup yields CDR1 SEHNR and CDR2 FQNEAQ (reference sequence). CDR3 length equals 15 residues. J gave up 6 bases and V 6 bases, and 6 bases lay outside the gene matches. Written as DNA, the CDR3 is TGTGCCAGCAGAGAGGACAGGGGGCTCGATGAAAAACTGTTTTTT. Translation: CASREDRGLDEKLFF.

A word on this clone: Sequence at one end of the junction differs from germline and may be a read error. This rearrangement joins TRBV7-9 to TRBJ2-7; D is uncertain. This CDR3 comprises 12 residues. Germline CDR1 is SEHNR and CDR2 is FQNEAQ (reference sequence). CDR3 region: CSSSLVPYEQYF. The CDR3 coding sequence is TGTTCCAGCAGCTTAGTCCCATACGAGCAGTACTTC.

This rearrangement joins TRBV19 to TRBJ1-5; 7 nucleotides match TRBD1. The CDR3 has 15 amino acids. The germline V gene has CDR1 LNHDA and CDR2 SQIVND (reference sequence). V gave up 1 base and J gave up 5 bases; unmatched junction bases: 5. CDR3 region: CASSIGQGRDQPQHF. The CDR3 coding sequence is TGTGCCAGTAGTATAGGACAGGGACGGGATCAGCCCCAGCATTTT.

This chain uses TRBV25-1 with TRBJ2-1, with D possibly being TRBD1 (5 bases). V was pared by 6 bases and J by 0 bases, with 15 bases between. Germline assignment: CDR1 MGHDK and CDR2 SYGVNS. This CDR3 is 16 amino acids long. For the CDR3, the DNA is TGTGCCAGCAGCTATGAGCAGGGCAGCTCCTACAATGAGCAGTTCTTC. Encoded protein: CASSYEQGSSYNEQFF.

This clone has more than one count but fewer than ten. The V gene is TRBV7-6, the J gene TRBJ1-1, with 8 positions matching TRBD1. Losses at the gene ends were 2 bases for V and 2 bases for J; bases not matched to a gene: 7. CDR1 and CDR2 (germline): SGHVS, FNYEAQ. The CDR3 has 16 amino acids. The CDR3 region has the DNA TGTGCCAGCAGCTTACGTCAGGGGGCCAAAAACACTGAAGCTTTCTTT. This gives the protein CASSLRQGAKNTEAFF.

This sequence joins TRBV7-8 and TRBJ2-7; 8 positions agree with TRBD1. With V trimmed by 3 bases and J by 0 bases, 7 bases remained unmatched. In germline, CDR1 is SGHVS, CDR2 FQNEAQ. This CDR3 has 16 residues. The CDR3 bases are TGTGCCAGCAGCTTCCCCCAGGGGGCGAACTCCTACGAGCAGTACTTC. Encoded protein: CASSFPQGANSYEQYF.

The chain employs TRBV7-9 and TRBJ1-5, with a weak D call TRBD1 (5 bases). The CDR3 consists of 14 residues. The germline CDR1 and CDR2 sequences are SEHNR and FQNEAQ (reference sequence). V gave up 0 bases and J gave up 4 bases, with 7 bases separating them. DNA for the CDR3: TGTGCCAGCAGCTTAGCAGGGGCAAATCAGCCCCAGCATTTT. Translated: CASSLAGANQPQHF.

This clone was observed a handful of times. V gene TRBV29-1 combines with J gene TRBJ2-7; D uncertain. V was cut by 7 bases and J by 5 bases, with 15 bases left in between. The germline V gene has CDR1 SQVTM and CDR2 ANQGSEA. The CDR3 has 12 residues. The CDR3 region is CSADPGTHEQYF. For the CDR3, the DNA is TGCAGCGCCGATCCAGGTACCCACGAGCAGTACTTC.

This chain links TRBV4-3 with TRBJ2-3; weak D call: TRBD2 (7 bases). Trimming pared 6 bases from V and 4 bases from J, leaving 26 bases between. Germline CDR1 LGHNA, CDR2 YSLEER. The CDR3 sequence is 18 residues long. DNA for the CDR3: TGCGCCAGCAGTACGCGGGGGCCAGGTTCAGATCCGCCAGATACGCAGTATTTT. It yields the protein CASSTRGPGSDPPDTQYF.